This T cell receptor (beta chain) was identified in a study of shared clonotypes between healthy human individuals. Study background: Donor composition was a couple of women and a few men, aged 18 to 49. Findings and caveats of the study: Tissue TCR repertoires likely differ from these blood-only repertoires.

The germline V gene has CDR1 SGHRS and CDR2 YFSETQ. This CDR3 is 14 amino acids long. Between the trimmed V and J ends, which lost 4 bases and 0 bases, there was a span of 11 bases. In its sample, this clone was seen once. The antigen is undetermined. How the authors handled the data: With immunoSEQ giving junction-only sequences and no quality scores, filtering differed. Measured with immunoSEQ multiplex PCR; TCRdb has only the in-frame clones, and not every one. V, J and clone size derive from that table, while D and trimming were established from the DNA sequence. The sample records roughly 2.2 million clones, 85% to 95% being singletons.

The sequenced sample was naive CD4+ T cells from PBMCs. Regarding subset: CD45RA+ positively selected. The rearrangement joins TRBV5-1 to TRBJ2-7, with D maybe TRBD2 (6 bases). This clonotype was obtained from a man between 18 and 35 years old in good health. Some clones in this sample may be carry-over from other donors' samples. The CDR3 region is CASSIGSSSYEQYF. The DNA of the CDR3 is TGCGCCAGCAGCATCGGGAGTAGCTCCTACGAGCAGTACTTC.